This T cell receptor beta chain was sequenced for a study of cytomegalovirus exposure and HLA in healthy donors. Overall study context: An early data release held some 85 million unique TCRs from HLA-typed donors.

On this clone: Its specificity is not known.

Study-wide findings and caveats: Three chains tied to CMV proved CMV antigen-specific in vitro.

The germline V gene has CDR1 SGHKS and CDR2 YYEKEE (reference sequence). CDR3 length equals 12 residues. V dropped 0 bases and J dropped 6 bases, with 5 bases sitting between them. Primers for the PCR totalled 60 Vbeta and 13 Jbeta. The protocol was immunoSEQ multiplex PCR, while the TCRdb copy is restricted to in-frame clones and leaves out a portion. The sample holds about 160,000 clones, approximately 88% seen once. The rearrangement uses TRBV5-5 and TRBJ2-3; D remains unclear. Sequenced material: PBMCs. This TCR was sampled from a woman between 18 and 29 years old in good health and CMV-seronegative. The CDR3 nucleotides are TGTGCCAGCAGCTTGGCCCTGGATACGCAGTATTTT. It encodes CASSLALDTQYF.